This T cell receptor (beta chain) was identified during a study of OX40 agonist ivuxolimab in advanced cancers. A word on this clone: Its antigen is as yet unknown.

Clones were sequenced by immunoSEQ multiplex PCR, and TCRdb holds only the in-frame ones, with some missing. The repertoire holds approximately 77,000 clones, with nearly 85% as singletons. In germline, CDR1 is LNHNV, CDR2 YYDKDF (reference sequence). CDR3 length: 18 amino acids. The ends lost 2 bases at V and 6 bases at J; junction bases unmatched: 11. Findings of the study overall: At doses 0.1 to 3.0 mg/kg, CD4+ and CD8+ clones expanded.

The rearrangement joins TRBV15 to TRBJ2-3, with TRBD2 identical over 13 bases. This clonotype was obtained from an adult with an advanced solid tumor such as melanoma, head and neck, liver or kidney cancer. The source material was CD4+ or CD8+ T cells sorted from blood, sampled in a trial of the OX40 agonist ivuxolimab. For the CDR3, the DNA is TGTGCCACCAGCAGATCTCCACTGACTAGCGGGAGGAAGGATACGCAGTATTTT. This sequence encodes CATSRSPLTSGRKDTQYF.